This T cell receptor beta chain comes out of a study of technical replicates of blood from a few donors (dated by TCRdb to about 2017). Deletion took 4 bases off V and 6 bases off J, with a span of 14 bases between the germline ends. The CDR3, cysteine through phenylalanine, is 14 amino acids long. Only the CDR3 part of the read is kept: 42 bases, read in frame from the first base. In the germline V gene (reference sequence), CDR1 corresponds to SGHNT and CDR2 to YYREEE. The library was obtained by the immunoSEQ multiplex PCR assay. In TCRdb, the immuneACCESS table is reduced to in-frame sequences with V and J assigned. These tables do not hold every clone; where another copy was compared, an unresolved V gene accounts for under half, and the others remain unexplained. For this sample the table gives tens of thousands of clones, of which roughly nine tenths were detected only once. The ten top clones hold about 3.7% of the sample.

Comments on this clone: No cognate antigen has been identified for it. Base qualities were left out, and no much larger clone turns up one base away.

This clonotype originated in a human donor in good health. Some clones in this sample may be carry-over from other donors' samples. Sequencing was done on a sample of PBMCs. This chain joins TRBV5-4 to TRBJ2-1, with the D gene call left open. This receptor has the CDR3 CASSVGSRPNEQFF. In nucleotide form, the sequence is TGTGCCAGCAGCGTGGGGTCTAGGCCCAATGAGCAGTTCTTC.